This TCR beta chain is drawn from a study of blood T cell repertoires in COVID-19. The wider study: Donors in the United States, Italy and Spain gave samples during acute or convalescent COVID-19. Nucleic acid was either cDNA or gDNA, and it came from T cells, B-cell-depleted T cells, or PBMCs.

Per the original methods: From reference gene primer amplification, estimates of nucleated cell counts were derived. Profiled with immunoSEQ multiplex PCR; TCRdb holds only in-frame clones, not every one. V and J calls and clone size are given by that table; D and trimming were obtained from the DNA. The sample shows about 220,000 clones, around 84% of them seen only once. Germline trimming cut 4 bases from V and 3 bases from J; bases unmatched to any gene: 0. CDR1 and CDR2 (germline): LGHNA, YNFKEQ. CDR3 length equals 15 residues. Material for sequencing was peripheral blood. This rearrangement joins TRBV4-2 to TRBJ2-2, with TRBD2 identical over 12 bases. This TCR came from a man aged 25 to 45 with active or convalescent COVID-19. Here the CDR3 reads CASSRTSGDTGELFF. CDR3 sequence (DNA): TGTGCCAGCAGCCGGACTAGCGGGGACACCGGGGAGCTGTTTTTT.